Sequencing of this TCR beta chain was carried out in a study of cytomegalovirus exposure and HLA in healthy donors. With 60 Vbeta and 13 Jbeta primers, the PCR was carried out. This table comes from immunoSEQ multiplex PCR, and its TCRdb copy is limited to in-frame clones, with some not included. The sample has about 210,000 clones; the top ten hold approximately 0.98%. The study's findings and limits: Clonal expansion, a later analysis showed, was greater in HLA-associated TCR beta chains than in equally common others.

On this clone itself: The antigen remains undetermined.

The CDR3 totals 13 residues. Germline-derived CDR1 and CDR2 are SGHDN and FVKESK. J gave up 5 bases and V 4 bases, and 4 bases lay outside the gene matches. Sequencing was carried out using PBMCs. This chain joins TRBV14 and TRBJ1-1; 7 bases align to TRBD1. This receptor was obtained from a woman in her thirties in good health and CMV-seropositive. The CDR3 protein is CASSLQQGTEAFF. The DNA of the CDR3 is TGTGCCAGCAGCCTACAACAGGGGACTGAAGCTTTCTTT.